This T cell receptor beta chain originates from a study of shared clonotypes between healthy human individuals. Study observations and caveats: Sampling was confined to blood; repertoires within tissues likely differ.

About this clone itself: Antigen unknown.

Genomic DNA of unsorted samples came from roughly 90 million PBMCs. The germline gives CDR1 LNHDA, CDR2 SQIVND (reference sequence). The V end lost 1 base, the J end lost 6 bases, and 11 bases lay between the germline ends. The CDR3 is made up of 14 amino acids. Investigators spread the genomic DNA of each subset evenly over several immunoSEQ plates. Replicate PCRs for unsorted PBMC used roughly 320 ng DNA (about 30,000 T cell genomes). Assay: immunoSEQ multiplex PCR; the TCRdb copy retains only in-frame clones and omits some. The data show approximately 470,000 clones, with roughly 80% seen just once and roughly 13% held by the top ten.

The sequenced sample was PBMCs. This chain links TRBV19 with TRBJ2-3; no reliable D call. The clonotype was recovered from a woman between 40 and 55 years old in good health. Some clones in this sample may be carry-over from other donors' samples. The CDR3 here is CASSIVARVDTQYF. The CDR3 region has the DNA TGTGCCAGTAGTATAGTGGCTAGAGTCGATACGCAGTATTTT.